What follows is one T cell receptor (beta chain) and its context. The repertoire was sequenced with immunoSEQ multiplex PCR; TCRdb's copy has only in-frame clones and lacks some. The table includes approximately 500,000 clones, approximately 88% detected once. The germline V gene encodes CDR1 SGHRS and CDR2 YFSETQ. V lost 4 bases, J lost 11 bases, and 14 bases stayed unmatched. The CDR3 runs to 14 residues. This sample was included in a study of blood T cell repertoires in COVID-19. This sequence originates from a woman between 50 and 59 years old with COVID-19, enrolled during active disease. This chain uses TRBV5-1 with TRBJ1-1; 7 bases fit TRBD1. Sequences were obtained from peripheral blood. The CDR3 reads CASSTGQDLSRAFF. DNA for the CDR3: TGCGCCAGCAGCACTGGACAGGACCTATCGAGGGCTTTCTTT.